Below are 16 T cell receptor beta chains sequenced from a single sample in a study of vaccination and CD4 T cells after COVID-19. Oncomine TCR Beta short-read sequencing was applied to DNA from cultured CD4+ T cells. TCRdb re-called the PCR reads through MiXCR, storing one row per CDR3 protein. The repertoire holds fewer than 25,000 distinct CDR3 sequences, with over 35% as singletons. The treatment here: roughly 10-day PBMC culture with coronavirus spike peptide pools or control peptides (ViraFEST assay). These receptors have no identified antigens. The material was CD4+ T cells from blood, cultured in vitro, obtained before SARS-CoV-2 vaccination. Receptors originate from a human donor who received a COVID-19 vaccine.

This clonotype showed up just a few times. The V and J genes are TRBV11-3 and TRBJ1-6; D is unclear. There are 16 residues in the CDR3. Germline assignment: CDR1 SGHNT and CDR2 YENEEA. V lost 0 bases to trimming and J lost 4 bases, with 10 bases between them. CDR3: CASSLDLGGYNSPLHF. As DNA, the CDR3 is TGTGCCAGCAGCTTAGACCTGGGAGGGTATAATTCACCCCTCCACTTT.

This rearrangement joins TRBV20-1 to TRBJ2-1, with TRBD2 matching 13 bases. CDR1 DFQATT and CDR2 SNEGSKA come from the germline V gene (reference sequence). With V trimmed by 6 bases and J by 12 bases, 11 bases remained unmatched. The CDR3 totals 14 residues. CDR3 DNA: TGCAGTGCGAGGCTGGGACTAGCGGGGAGGGTGCAGTTCTTC. This translates into CSARLGLAGRVQFF.

The CDR3 region is CASSPRNRGETQYF. CDR3 sequence (DNA): TGTGCCAGCTCACCAAGGAACAGGGGAGAGACCCAGTACTTC. The chain couples TRBV18 to TRBJ2-5; 7 nucleotides line up with TRBD1. The V gene's germline CDR1 is KGHSH and CDR2 LQKENI. The CDR3 contains 14 residues. Trimming cost V 2 bases and J 4 bases; bases outside gene matches: 4.

The rearrangement links TRBV23-1 to TRBJ1-2, with 10 positions matching TRBD1. TRBV23-1 is an open reading frame whose function is uncertain. After removal of 4 bases from V and 0 bases from J, the junction contained 20 bases not matched to a gene. This CDR3 is built from 21 residues. CDR3 sequence (DNA): TGCGCCAGCAGTCGTGGCCGAACACCGACAGGGGGCCTACGTACTAACTATGGCTACACCTTC. It encodes CASSRGRTPTGGLRTNYGYTF.

V usage is TRBV12-3 or TRBV12-4 and J usage is TRBJ2-3; the D is unclear. This CDR3 has 11 residues. Trimming removed 5 bases from V and 10 bases from J, with 10 bases in between. The CDR3 is CASSRRSSQYF. The CDR3 DNA reads TGTGCCAGCAGTCGACGGAGTTCGCAGTATTTT.

J is TRBJ1-6 and V is TRBV2; 8 bases fit TRBD1. From germline, CDR1 is SNHLY and CDR2 FYNNEI. The V gene end was trimmed by 6 bases and the J gene end by 9 bases; junction bases not matched to a gene: 7. The length of the CDR3 is 14 residues. CDR3 nucleotides: TGTGCCAGCAGCAAGGACAGGGAGATTTCACCCCTCCACTTT. Translating it yields CASSKDREISPLHF.

This chain uses TRBV6-1 with TRBJ1-2; D not certain. CDR3 length equals 15 residues. Germline V gives CDR1 MNHNS, CDR2 SASEGT. Trimming left V 1 base short and J 4 bases short, with 13 bases between. The CDR3 sequence: CASSEGPEEIYGYTF. The CDR3 nucleotides are TGTGCCAGCAGTGAAGGACCGGAGGAAATCTATGGCTACACCTTC.

The rearrangement uses TRBV7-9 and TRBJ2-5; 11 positions agree with TRBD2. CDR3 length equals 17 residues. V was clipped by 4 bases and J by 5 bases; unmatched bases: 12. Germline-derived CDR1 and CDR2 are SEHNR and FQNEAQ (reference sequence). The CDR3 region has the DNA TGTGCCAGCAGCTCCCCCCGCCTAGCGGGGGGAGAGGAGACCCAGTACTTC. It translates to CASSSPRLAGGEETQYF.

This chain joins TRBV30 and TRBJ1-6; D is unresolved. CDR1 and CDR2 from the germline V gene are GTSNPN and SVGIG (reference sequence). V was clipped by 3 bases and J by 5 bases, with 5 bases between them. There are 12 residues in the CDR3. CDR3 sequence reads: CAWSGNNSPLHF. In nucleotides, the CDR3 is TGTGCCTGGAGCGGAAATAATTCACCCCTCCACTTT.

V gene TRBV5-1 combines with J gene TRBJ2-6; 9 nucleotides agree with TRBD1. V lost 8 bases to trimming and J lost 2 bases; unmatched junction nucleotides: 5. The CDR3 is made up of 15 amino acids. Germline V gene sequence: CDR1 SGHRS, CDR2 YFSETQ. The CDR3 coding sequence is TGCGCCAGTCGAACAGGGGGCGCTGGGGCCAACGTCCTGACTTTC. It is translated as CASRTGGAGANVLTF.

This clonotype showed up just a few times. The rearrangement joins TRBV20-1 to TRBJ2-3, with D uncertain. Germline CDR1 and CDR2: DFQATT and SNEGSKA (reference sequence). CDR3 length: 12 amino acids. V lost 8 bases to trimming and J lost 4 bases, with 13 bases between them. CDR3 bases: TGCAGTCCCCGGCATGTCCCAGATACGCAGTATTTT. It yields the protein CSPRHVPDTQYF.

The chain couples TRBV10-2 to TRBJ1-6; the D is unclear. V was trimmed by 2 bases and J by 2 bases, leaving 7 bases between them. CDR1 WSHSY and CDR2 SAAADI come from the germline V gene. The CDR3 length is 15 residues. The CDR3 spells CASSEGGAYNSPLHF. As DNA, the CDR3 is TGCGCCAGCAGTGAGGGAGGCGCCTATAATTCACCCCTCCACTTT.

V usage is TRBV12-5 and J usage is TRBJ2-7, with 10 bases fitting TRBD2. J gave up 6 bases and V 4 bases, and 6 bases lay outside the gene matches. The germline CDR1 and CDR2 sequences are LGHNT and FRNRAP. This CDR3 is 14 amino acids long. The CDR3 loop is CASGSSGRVGEQYF. Written as DNA, the CDR3 is TGTGCTAGTGGTTCCAGCGGGAGGGTGGGCGAGCAGTACTTC.

This clonotype was observed a few times. The genes are TRBV5-5 and TRBJ1-6; D unresolved. Germline V gene lookup returns CDR1 SGHKS and CDR2 YYEKEE (reference sequence). The CDR3 runs to 20 residues. The V gene lost 3 bases and the J gene lost 3 bases, with 25 bases spanning the gap. CDR3 residues: CASSSLRVPGGGDYNSPLHF. The CDR3 DNA is TGTGCCAGCAGCTCCCTACGGGTCCCGGGCGGAGGAGACTATAATTCACCCCTCCACTTT.

The chain has TRBV24-1 and TRBJ2-1, with 8 bases aligning to TRBD2. J lost 7 bases, V lost 6 bases, and 10 bases had no gene match. This CDR3 spans 15 amino acids. Germline-derived CDR1 and CDR2 are KGHDR and SFDVKD. CDR3 residues: CATSPRGVELNEQFF. DNA of the CDR3: TGTGCCACCAGTCCGCGGGGGGTGGAGTTGAATGAGCAGTTCTTC.

This clonotype came up a few times. This chain links TRBV7-8 with TRBJ1-2, with D perhaps matching TRBD1 (5 bases). CDR3 length equals 14 residues. Germline CDR1 and CDR2: SGHVS and FQNEAQ. The germline V and J ends were trimmed by 5 bases and 1 base, with 11 bases remaining between them. CDR3: CASSQGTINYGYTF. CDR3 DNA: TGTGCCAGCAGCCAAGGGACTATTAACTATGGCTACACCTTC. The full variable domain, its missing parts supplied by reference TRBV7-8 and TRBJ1-2, is GAGVSQSPRYKVAKRGQDVALRCDPISGHVSLFWYQQALGQGPEFLTYFQNEAQLDKSGLPSDRFFAERPEGSVSTLKIQRTQQEDSAVYLCASSQGTINYGYTFGSGTRLTVV.